Each of the 23 T cell receptor beta chains below was sequenced from the same sample in a study of blood T cell repertoires in COVID-19. Measured with immunoSEQ multiplex PCR; TCRdb has only the in-frame clones, and not every one. Of more than 150,000 clones in the sample, approximately 87% were seen once. Sequenced sample: peripheral blood. These receptors all stem from a woman aged 70-85 years with COVID-19, enrolled during active disease.

The V and J genes are TRBV7-3 and TRBJ2-1, with a weak D call TRBD2 (6 bases). Germline loops: CDR1 SGHTA, CDR2 FQGTGA. This CDR3 region has 11 residues. The germline V and J ends were trimmed by 8 bases and 6 bases, with 8 bases remaining between them. CDR3 coding DNA: TGTGCCAGCGCCGGGAGCAATGAGCAGTTCTTC. Translated, it gives CASAGSNEQFF.

The chain uses TRBV9 and TRBJ2-7, with 8 positions matching TRBD2. Losses at the gene ends were 0 bases for V and 2 bases for J; bases not matched to a gene: 13. The V gene's germline CDR1 is SGDLS and CDR2 YYNGEE. The CDR3 is made up of 18 amino acids. The CDR3 sequence is CASSVGASGYLNTYEQYF. The CDR3 DNA follows: TGTGCCAGCAGCGTAGGGGCTAGCGGGTACCTTAACACCTACGAGCAGTACTTC.

V usage is TRBV9 and J usage is TRBJ2-3, with 11 positions matching TRBD2. CDR3 length: 15 residues. The germline V gene has CDR1 SGDLS and CDR2 YYNGEE. Trimming took 3 bases from V and 5 from J; bases not matched to a gene: 5. For the CDR3, the DNA is TGTGCCAGCAGCGCACTAGCGGGAGAGGGAGATACGCAGTATTTT. Its protein is CASSALAGEGDTQYF.

Here the CDR3 DNA reads TGTGCCAGCAGGACTAGCGGGAGTAGCGAGCAGTACTTC. It translates to CASRTSGSSEQYF. The genes are TRBV27 and TRBJ2-7; 12 nucleotides match TRBD2. V was clipped by 6 bases and J by 6 bases; unmatched bases: 3. Germline V gene lookup returns CDR1 MNHEY and CDR2 SMNVEV (reference sequence). The CDR3 covers 13 residues.

V is TRBV4-2 and J is TRBJ1-5, with 11 bases lining up with TRBD1. Trimming at V came to 3 bases and at J to 6 bases, leaving 4 bases not matched to a gene. CDR3 size: 15 residues. The V gene's germline CDR1 is LGHNA and CDR2 YNFKEQ. For the CDR3, the DNA is TGTGCCAGCAGCCATGGACAGGGGGCCGTTCAGCCCCAGCATTTT. This codes for CASSHGQGAVQPQHF.

This clone was counted once. The chain recombines TRBV27 with TRBJ2-7; 10 nucleotides match TRBD2. Germline CDR1 is MNHEY and CDR2 is SMNVEV (reference sequence). The trim removed 5 bases at V and 2 bases at J, leaving 9 bases unmatched. The CDR3 loop spans 16 amino acids. The DNA for the CDR3 is TGTGCCAGCAGTCCTCAACCGAGCGGGAGGGCCTACGAGCAGTACTTC. This gives the protein CASSPQPSGRAYEQYF.

This chain joins TRBV12-3 or TRBV12-4 and TRBJ1-5; 8 bases are shared with TRBD1. This CDR3 comprises 13 residues. Trimming cost V 3 bases and J 8 bases; bases outside gene matches: 3. The CDR3 DNA sequence: TGTGCCAGCAGTTTGGCAGGGGGCGAGCCCCAGCATTTT. Its translation: CASSLAGGEPQHF.

This clone was seen a few times. V gene TRBV15 combines with J gene TRBJ1-6; 10 positions agree with TRBD1. CDR3 length equals 14 residues. The germline CDR1 and CDR2 sequences are LNHNV and YYDKDF (reference sequence). The V gene end was trimmed by 4 bases and the J gene end by 15 bases; junction bases not matched to a gene: 9. CDR3 sequence (DNA): TGTGCCACCAGCAACACAGCGACAGGGGGCCTCCTCCACTTT. The encoded protein is CATSNTATGGLLHF.

This chain's CDR3 is CATSAGLYYEQYF. The CDR3 nucleotides are TGTGCCACCAGCGCGGGATTGTACTACGAGCAGTACTTC. The chain uses TRBV15 and TRBJ2-7; TRBD2 is a possible D gene (6 bases). Trimming pared 5 bases from V and 3 bases from J, leaving 11 bases between. CDR1 and CDR2 (germline): LNHNV, YYDKDF (reference sequence). This CDR3 region has 13 residues.

V is TRBV5-8 and J is TRBJ2-7; 7 positions agree with TRBD1. Trimming cost V 0 bases and J 5 bases; bases outside gene matches: 2. The CDR3 covers 13 residues. Per germline, CDR1 SGHTS and CDR2 YDEGEE. CDR3 protein: CASSLVRGNEQYF. The CDR3 DNA reads as TGTGCCAGCAGCTTGGTCAGGGGGAACGAGCAGTACTTC.

The rearrangement joins TRBV18 to TRBJ2-5, with unresolved D. CDR3 length equals 14 residues. Germline V gene sequence: CDR1 KGHSH, CDR2 LQKENI. V lost 0 bases and J 3 bases, leaving 8 bases between the germline ends. The CDR3 region has the DNA TGTGCCAGCTCACCACCGTATCTCGAAGAGACCCAGTACTTC. Translated: CASSPPYLEETQYF.

The chain combines TRBV11-3 with TRBJ1-1; 8 nucleotides match TRBD1. V lost 1 base to trimming and J lost 2 bases; unmatched junction nucleotides: 3. Germline V gene lookup returns CDR1 SGHNT and CDR2 YENEEA. The CDR3 contains 15 residues. In DNA, the CDR3 is TGTGCCAGCAGCTTAGTGGGGACAGGTAACACTGAAGCTTTCTTT. Translation: CASSLVGTGNTEAFF.

Only a few counts were recorded for this clone. This sequence joins TRBV19 and TRBJ1-4; D is perhaps TRBD1 (5 bases). The CDR3 is 15 residues long. Germline V gene sequence: CDR1 LNHDA, CDR2 SQIVND (reference sequence). V dropped 10 bases and J dropped 8 bases, with 23 bases sitting between them. The CDR3 region has the DNA TGTGCCACCGAAAGGGGCCGGGGGGTAAACGAAAAACTGTTTTTT. It encodes CATERGRGVNEKLFF.

This clone appeared a single time. V usage is TRBV11-3 and J usage is TRBJ2-3, with 11 bases aligning to TRBD2. Germline V CDR1 and CDR2: SGHNT, YENEEA. Germline trimming cut 7 bases from V and 3 bases from J; bases unmatched to any gene: 6. This CDR3 has 15 residues. CDR3 in amino acids: CASNRGTSGTDTQYF. For the CDR3, the DNA is TGTGCCAGCAACAGAGGGACTAGCGGTACAGATACGCAGTATTTT. Based on the CDR3 plus reference TRBV11-3 and TRBJ2-3, the full variable domain is EAGVVQSPRYKIIEKKQPVAFWCNPISGHNTLYWYLQNLGQGPELLIRYENEEAVDDSQLPKDRFSAERLKGVDSTLKIQPAELGDSAVYLCASNRGTSGTDTQYFGPGTRLTVL.

The V and J genes are TRBV3-1 (or the pseudogene TRBV3-2) and TRBJ2-4; possibly TRBD2 for D (5 bases). The CDR3 totals 12 residues. CDR1 is LGHDT, CDR2 YNNKEL, per germline (reference sequence). The germline V and J ends were trimmed by 3 bases and 8 bases, with 8 bases remaining between them. CDR3 sequence: CASSQGGYIQYF. Here the CDR3 DNA reads TGTGCCAGCAGCCAGGGCGGGTACATTCAGTACTTC.

The V gene is TRBV5-4, the J gene TRBJ2-1; the match to TRBD1 covers 7 bases. V lost 4 bases to trimming and J lost 5 bases; unmatched junction nucleotides: 6. The CDR3 extends over 14 amino acids. Germline-derived CDR1 and CDR2 are SGHNT and YYREEE (reference sequence). CDR3 sequence (DNA): TGTGCCAGCAGCCAGGACAGGCTGCACAATGAGCAGTTCTTC. It translates to CASSQDRLHNEQFF.

The chain carries TRBV20-1 and TRBJ2-3; tentatively, D is TRBD2 (7 bases). The CDR3 is 17 amino acids. Per germline, CDR1 DFQATT and CDR2 SNEGSKA (reference sequence). V was trimmed by 3 bases and J by 4 bases, leaving 23 bases between them. The CDR3 loop reads CSASFRGRGRGPDTQYF. Here the CDR3 DNA reads TGCAGTGCTAGTTTCAGGGGTCGTGGGAGGGGTCCAGATACGCAGTATTTT.

This rearrangement joins TRBV28 to TRBJ1-1, with a weak D call TRBD1 (5 bases). CDR3 length: 12 residues. V was pared by 1 base and J by 11 bases, with 11 bases between. The germline CDR1 and CDR2 sequences are MDHEN and SYDVKM. The CDR3, as DNA: TGTGCCAGCAGTTTATTGGGGGGGAGCGCTTTCTTT. Its protein product is CASSLLGGSAFF.

The chain employs TRBV19 and TRBJ1-4; no clear D. This CDR3 contains 16 residues. V was clipped by 0 bases and J by 7 bases, with 15 bases between them. Germline V gene data show CDR1 as LNHDA and CDR2 as SQIVND (reference sequence). CDR3 protein: CASSIDFGMKGEKLFF. The CDR3 nucleotides are TGTGCCAGTAGTATAGACTTCGGGATGAAGGGTGAAAAACTGTTTTTT.

V is TRBV7-9 and J is TRBJ2-5, with 7 bases aligning to TRBD1. This CDR3 contains 15 residues. Germline-derived CDR1 and CDR2 are SEHNR and FQNEAQ (reference sequence). After removal of 8 bases from V and 0 bases from J, the junction contained 9 bases not matched to a gene. This CDR3 reads CASLGTALYQETQYF. CDR3 bases: TGTGCCAGCCTGGGGACAGCGTTGTACCAAGAGACCCAGTACTTC. The full variable domain, rest sourced from reference TRBV7-9 and TRBJ2-5, is DTGVSQNPRHKITKRGQNVTFRCDPISEHNRLYWYRQTLGQGPEFLTYFQNEAQLEKSRLLSDRFSAERPKGSFSTLEIQRTEQGDSAMYLCASLGTALYQETQYFGPGTRLLVL.

CDR3 sequence: CASSQGSVTGELFF. In DNA, the CDR3 is TGTGCCAGCAGCCAAGGGTCAGTAACCGGGGAGCTGTTTTTT. This chain uses TRBV4-2 with TRBJ2-2; D gene unclear. This CDR3 region has 14 residues. Germline-derived CDR1 and CDR2 are LGHNA and YNFKEQ. The V gene lost 1 base and the J gene lost 5 bases, with 8 bases spanning the gap.

This clone has just one count. This sequence joins TRBV4-3 and TRBJ1-2; D is ambiguous. The CDR3 is 15 residues long. The germline V and J ends were trimmed by 0 bases and 4 bases, with 12 bases remaining between them. Germline V lookup: CDR1 LGHNA, CDR2 YSLEER. The CDR3 sequence: CASSQDPTVGYGYTF. DNA for the CDR3: TGCGCCAGCAGCCAAGACCCCACAGTAGGCTATGGCTACACCTTC.

J is TRBJ2-7 and V is TRBV6-2 or TRBV6-3, with 10 bases that match TRBD2. CDR1 is MNHEY and CDR2 is SVGEGT in the germline V gene. The CDR3 length is 14 residues. J was trimmed by 4 bases and V by 5 bases; bases with no gene match: 5. For the CDR3, the DNA is TGTGCCAGCAGTCTCCGACTAGCGGGTTACGAGCAGTACTTC. It specifies CASSLRLAGYEQYF.